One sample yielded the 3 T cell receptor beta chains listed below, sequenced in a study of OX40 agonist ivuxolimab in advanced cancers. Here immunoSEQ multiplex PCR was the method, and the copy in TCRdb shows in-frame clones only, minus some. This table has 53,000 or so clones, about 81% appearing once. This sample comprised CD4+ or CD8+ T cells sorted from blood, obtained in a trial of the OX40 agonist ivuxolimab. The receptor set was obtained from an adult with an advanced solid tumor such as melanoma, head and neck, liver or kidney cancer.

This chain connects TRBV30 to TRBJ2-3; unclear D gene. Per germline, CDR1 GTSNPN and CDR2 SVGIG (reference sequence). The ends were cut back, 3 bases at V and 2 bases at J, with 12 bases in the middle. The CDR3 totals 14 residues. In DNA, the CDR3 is TGTGCCTGGAGACTCGGACCCGACACAGATACGCAGTATTTT. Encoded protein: CAWRLGPDTDTQYF.

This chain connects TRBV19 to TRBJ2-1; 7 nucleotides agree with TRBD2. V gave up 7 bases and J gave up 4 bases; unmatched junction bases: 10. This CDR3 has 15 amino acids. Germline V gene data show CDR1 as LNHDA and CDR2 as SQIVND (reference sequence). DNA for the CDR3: TGTGCCAGTACCGTGGGGCTAGCGGTGTACAATGAGCAGTTCTTC. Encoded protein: CASTVGLAVYNEQFF. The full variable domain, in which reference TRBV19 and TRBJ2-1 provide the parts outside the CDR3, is DGGITQSPKYLFRKEGQNVTLSCEQNLNHDAMYWYRQDPGQGLRLIYYSQIVNDFQKGDIAEGYSVSREKKESFPLTVTSAQKNPTAFYLCASTVGLAVYNEQFFGPGTRLTVL.

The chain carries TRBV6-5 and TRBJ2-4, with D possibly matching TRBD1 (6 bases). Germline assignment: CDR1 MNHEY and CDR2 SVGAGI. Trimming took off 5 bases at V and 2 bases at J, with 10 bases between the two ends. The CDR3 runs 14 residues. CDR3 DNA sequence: TGTGCCAGCAGTGAAGGACAGTCCAAAAACATTCAGTACTTC. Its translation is CASSEGQSKNIQYF.